Listed below are T cell receptor beta chains from one sample, sequenced in a study of cytomegalovirus exposure and HLA in healthy donors. Sequenced by immunoSEQ multiplex PCR; TCRdb stores in-frame clones only, minus some. The table has approximately 220,000 clones, roughly 70% seen once; the top ten hold 1.5% to 2%. Specimen: PBMCs. The receptor source for this set is a woman aged 25 to 39 in good health and CMV-seronegative. CDR3s include the opening cysteine and the closing phenylalanine or tryptophan. The D gene is left open where the match is weak. Some rows mark clone size as missing; the rest say once, few, many or name a class of expanded clone.

v_gene	abundance	d_gene	j_gene	CDR3aa	CDR3nt
TRBV2	NA	TRBD1	TRBJ2-2	CASSSDRGPTGELFF	TGTGCCAGCAGTTCGGACAGGGGTCCCACCGGGGAGCTGTTTTTT
TRBV2	NA	TRBD1	TRBJ1-2	CASSGTAANYGYTF	TGTGCCAGCAGCGGGACAGCAGCTAACTATGGCTACACCTTC
TRBV5-4	NA	NA	TRBJ1-3	CASSSQGVGATIYF	TGTGCCAGCAGCTCACAGGGCGTGGGGGCCACCATATATTTT
TRBV5-4	once	NA	TRBJ2-3	CASSLAEQGTDTQYF	TGTGCCAGCAGCTTGGCCGAGCAGGGCACAGATACGCAGTATTTT
TRBV4-2	NA	NA	TRBJ1-2	CASSQDTGQTFYGYTF	TGTGCCAGCAGCCAAGACACAGGGCAAACCTTCTATGGCTACACCTTC
TRBV12-5	NA	NA	TRBJ2-5	CASGPPTEETQYF	TGTGCTAGTGGTCCGCCTACCGAAGAGACCCAGTACTTC
TRBV27	NA	TRBD2	TRBJ2-7	CASSRTSSVEQYF	TGTGCCAGCAGTCGGACTAGTTCGGTCGAGCAGTACTTC
TRBV2	NA	NA	TRBJ1-6	CASVGANSDSPLHF	TGTGCCAGTGTGGGGGCTAACAGCGATTCACCCCTCCACTTT
TRBV30	NA	NA	TRBJ2-7	CAWSLADYEQYF	TGTGCCTGGAGTCTCGCGGATTACGAGCAGTACTTC
TRBV7-8	NA	TRBD2	TRBJ2-2	CASSLNSGGATGELFF	TGTGCCAGCAGCTTGAATAGCGGGGGGGCCACCGGGGAGCTGTTTTTT
TRBV5-6	NA	NA	TRBJ1-6	CASSLGENSPLHF	TGTGCCAGCAGCTTGGGAGAGAATTCACCCCTCCACTTT
TRBV7-3	NA	NA	TRBJ2-3	CASSLTEDSADTQYF	TGTGCCAGCAGCTTAACAGAGGATTCAGCAGATACGCAGTATTTT
TRBV4-1	NA	NA	TRBJ2-6	CASSPDASGANVLTF	TGCGCCAGCAGCCCTGATGCCTCTGGGGCCAACGTCCTAACTTTC
TRBV29-1	NA	NA	TRBJ1-2	CSVEWGSYTF	TGCAGCGTTGAATGGGGCAGCTACACCTTC
TRBV19	NA	TRBD1	TRBJ1-2	CASRTGNGYTF	TGTGCCAGTAGGACAGGGAATGGCTACACCTTC
TRBV4-1	NA	NA	TRBJ1-4	CASSQEYRTNGKLFF	TGTGCCAGCAGCCAAGAGTATAGGACTAATGGAAAACTGTTTTTT
TRBV7-9	NA	NA	TRBJ1-2	CASSFQDLANYGYTF	TGTGCCAGCAGCTTCCAGGATTTAGCTAACTATGGCTACACCTTC
TRBV19	NA	TRBD1	TRBJ2-7	CASGRQGVNEQYF	TGTGCCAGTGGGCGACAGGGGGTCAACGAGCAGTACTTC
TRBV6-1	NA	TRBD2	TRBJ2-1	CASRRLAGSNEQFF	TGTGCCAGCAGACGACTAGCGGGGTCCAATGAGCAGTTCTTC
TRBV19	NA	NA	TRBJ1-4	CASSFRDTDLATNEKLFF	TGTGCCAGTAGTTTCCGGGACACGGATCTAGCAACTAATGAAAAACTGTTTTTT
TRBV30	NA	NA	TRBJ2-3	CAWGFEDTDTQYF	TGTGCCTGGGGTTTTGAGGATACAGATACGCAGTATTTT
TRBV7-9	NA	NA	TRBJ2-7	CASSLQSSYEQYF	TGTGCCAGCAGCTTGCAGTCATCCTACGAGCAGTACTTC
TRBV12-5	NA	NA	TRBJ2-2	CASGLAGIAGTGELFF	TGTGCTAGTGGTTTGGCAGGTATCGCAGGCACCGGGGAGCTGTTTTTT
TRBV2	NA	NA	TRBJ1-6	CASDTTDRSSYNSPLHF	TGTGCCAGCGATACGACCGACAGAAGCTCCTATAATTCACCCCTCCACTTT
TRBV5-1	NA	NA	TRBJ2-1	CASNSGGGRRNEQFF	TGCGCCAGCAATAGTGGTGGGGGCCGGAGAAATGAGCAGTTCTTC
TRBV7-2	NA	NA	TRBJ2-3	CASSLVGERVTDTQYF	TGTGCCAGCAGCTTAGTCGGGGAGAGGGTGACAGATACGCAGTATTTT
TRBV7-3	NA	TRBD2	TRBJ2-3	CASSLRSGGAGDTQYF	TGTGCCAGCAGCTTACGTAGCGGGGGGGCTGGAGATACGCAGTATTTT
TRBV6-1	NA	TRBD1	TRBJ2-7	CASSSLDRSYEQYF	TGTGCCAGCAGTTCCTTGGACAGGTCCTACGAGCAGTACTTC
TRBV5-5	NA	NA	TRBJ1-5	CASSIFGGGQPQHF	TGTGCCAGCAGCATATTTGGGGGCGGTCAGCCCCAGCATTTT
TRBV11-3	NA	NA	TRBJ1-2	CASSQGGDGYTF	TGTGCCAGCAGCCAAGGAGGGGACGGCTACACCTTC
TRBV5-4	NA	NA	TRBJ2-7	CASSSAYEQYF	TGTGCCAGCAGCTCCGCCTACGAGCAGTACTTC
TRBV12-2	few	NA	TRBJ1-2	CASRSVARHYGYTF	TGTGCAAGTCGCTCCGTAGCCAGACACTATGGCTACACCTTC
TRBV2	NA	NA	TRBJ1-3	CASSSARAGNTIYF	TGTGCCAGCAGCTCAGCCAGGGCCGGAAACACCATATATTTT
TRBV30	NA	TRBD1	TRBJ1-4	CAWSVTGGYEKLFF	TGTGCCTGGAGTGTAACAGGGGGTTATGAAAAACTGTTTTTT
TRBV18	NA	TRBD2	TRBJ2-2	CVSSPPNDLAGAGELFF	TGTGTCAGCTCACCACCGAACGACCTAGCGGGAGCCGGGGAGCTGTTTTTT
TRBV6-4	few	TRBD1	TRBJ1-5	CASRPYRGSNQPQHF	TGTGCCAGCAGGCCCTACAGGGGAAGCAATCAGCCCCAGCATTTT
TRBV29-1	NA	TRBD2	TRBJ2-3	CSVEGGKGTDTQYF	TGCAGCGTTGAGGGAGGGAAGGGCACAGATACGCAGTATTTT
TRBV7-9	NA	TRBD2	TRBJ2-3	CVSLDRGGRKSTDTQYF	TGTGTCAGCCTCGACCGGGGCGGGAGGAAAAGCACAGATACGCAGTATTTT
TRBV7-9	once	TRBD1	TRBJ2-1	CASSSPDREGDEQFF	TGTGCCAGCAGCTCCCCCGACAGGGAAGGCGATGAGCAGTTCTTC
TRBV5-1	once	NA	TRBJ2-2	CASSLTRTSNTGELFF	TGCGCCAGCAGCTTGACCAGGACTTCGAACACCGGGGAGCTGTTTTTT
TRBV7-9	NA	TRBD2	TRBJ2-1	CSSSLDSGGAGEQFF	TGTTCCAGCAGCTTAGATAGCGGGGGGGCCGGTGAGCAGTTCTTC
TRBV2	NA	TRBD1	TRBJ1-1	CASTSTGGLGTEAFF	TGTGCCAGCACCTCGACAGGGGGCTTGGGTACTGAAGCTTTCTTT
TRBV5-1	NA	TRBD1	TRBJ1-4	CASSFSQGAAEKLFF	TGCGCCAGCAGCTTCTCTCAGGGGGCAGCTGAAAAACTGTTTTTT
TRBV30	NA	NA	TRBJ1-5	CAWSVAGYSNQPQHF	TGTGCCTGGAGTGTAGCAGGGTATAGCAATCAGCCCCAGCATTTT
TRBV5-6	NA	TRBD1	TRBJ1-1	CASRGTVNTEAFF	TGTGCCAGCAGGGGGACAGTGAACACTGAAGCTTTCTTT
TRBV7-9	NA	NA	TRBJ1-3	CASSGTGYSGNTIYF	TGTGCCAGCAGCGGCACAGGATACTCTGGAAACACCATATATTTT
TRBV9	NA	NA	TRBJ2-5	CASSVVSQETQYF	TGTGCCAGCAGCGTAGTTAGCCAAGAGACCCAGTACTTC
TRBV5-1	NA	TRBD1	TRBJ2-7	CASSLGQGVGEQYF	TGCGCCAGCAGCTTGGGACAGGGGGTCGGCGAGCAGTACTTC
TRBV6-1	NA	TRBD1	TRBJ2-7	CASSLDRGYEQYF	TGTGCCAGCAGCTTGGACAGGGGTTACGAGCAGTACTTC
TRBV6-6	once	NA	TRBJ2-1	CASSFPGQDREQFF	TGTGCCAGCAGCTTCCCAGGGCAGGACCGTGAGCAGTTCTTC
TRBV7-3	NA	NA	TRBJ1-1	CASSLTGGANTEAFF	TGTGCCAGCAGCTTAACGGGAGGGGCGAACACTGAAGCTTTCTTT